Listed below are T cell receptor beta chains from one sample, sequenced in a study of cytomegalovirus exposure and HLA in healthy donors. TCRdb keeps only in-frame clones here, not all; method: immunoSEQ multiplex PCR. The sample's table shows about 210,000 clones. The sequencing input was PBMCs. These receptors all come from a woman aged 30 to 39 in good health and CMV-seropositive. Each CDR3 is given with its conserved first and last residue. Each record gives: J gene, V gene, D gene, CDR3 DNA, CDR3 protein. A D gene is named only where the DNA matches it firmly.

TRBJ2-3,TRBV27,-,TGTGCCAGCAGTTTATCGCCCGTGAGCGCAGATACGCAGTATTTT,CASSLSPVSADTQYF
TRBJ2-3,TRBV29-1,-,TGCAGCGTTTTTCCTAGCACAGATACGCAGTATTTT,CSVFPSTDTQYF
TRBJ2-1,TRBV29-1,-,TGCAGCGTTGAGTTCTCCGGCGGGGTCGCCTACAATGAGCAGTTCTTC,CSVEFSGGVAYNEQFF
TRBJ2-7,TRBV6-1,-,TGTGCCAGCCTCCAGGGACTGAAAAGCTCCTACGAGCAGTACTTC,CASLQGLKSSYEQYF
TRBJ1-4,TRBV4-1,-,TGCGCCAGCAGCACCCCAAAGGCCCAGGCTAATGAAAAACTGTTTTTT,CASSTPKAQANEKLFF
TRBJ1-4,TRBV7-9,-,TGTGCCAGCAGCTTAGATTCAGGGCCTGAAAAACTGTTTTTT,CASSLDSGPEKLFF
TRBJ1-5,TRBV5-1,-,TGCGCCAGCAGCTTGGATTCTACGGAGCAGCCCCAGCATTTT,CASSLDSTEQPQHF
TRBJ2-1,TRBV28,TRBD2,TGTGCCACCCACGGTCCAAGCGGGAGGGGACAGTTCTTC,CATHGPSGRGQFF
TRBJ2-5,TRBV15,-,TGTGCCACCACCAAGGGGGAGTTCAGGGGCCAGTACTTC,CATTKGEFRGQYF
TRBJ2-4,TRBV20-1,TRBD2,TGCAGTGCTAGCGGGGGGGGCATTCAGTACTTC,CSASGGGIQYF
TRBJ1-1,TRBV19,-,TGTGCCAGTAGCACTTTGAAGTACACTGAAGCTTTCTTT,CASSTLKYTEAFF
TRBJ2-7,TRBV5-1,TRBD2,TGCGCCAGCAGCCCGGAGGGACTAGCGGGAGGCCCTTTAAAGCAGTACTTC,CASSPEGLAGGPLKQYF
TRBJ2-7,TRBV5-4,TRBD2,TGTGCCAGCAGTCCCGGGACTAGCGGGGGCCGGAGATCCGAGCAGTACTTC,CASSPGTSGGRRSEQYF